The rows below give T cell receptor beta chains drawn from one sample of a study of blood T cell repertoires in COVID-19. TCRdb's table, derived via immunoSEQ multiplex PCR, lists solely in-frame clones and lacks some. In the table there are more than 350,000 clones, about 83% of which are singletons. Sample: PBMCs or T cells enriched from blood (not recorded which). The receptors were gathered from a woman aged 50 to 65 who had recovered from COVID-19. Each CDR3 is given with its conserved first and last residue. The D gene is left open where the match is weak. Size is omitted from some rows. Given values are once, few, many or a class for expanded clones.

clone_size,cdr3_length,d_call,v_call,j_call,cdr3_aa,cdr3_nt
once,14,TRBD1,TRBV28,TRBJ2-2,CASSKTGGTGELFF,TGTGCCAGCAGCAAGACAGGGGGCACCGGGGAGCTGTTTTTT
NA,17,NA,TRBV11-3,TRBJ2-3,CASSLGPRYVVRDTQYF,TGTGCCAGCAGCTTAGGTCCAAGGTACGTAGTGAGGGATACGCAGTATTTT
NA,15,NA,TRBV9,TRBJ1-3,CASSSRQSSGNTIYF,TGTGCCAGCAGCAGCCGACAGAGCTCTGGAAACACCATATATTTT
NA,15,NA,TRBV5-1,TRBJ1-6,CASGPGGRSNSPLHF,TGCGCCAGCGGCCCGGGGGGAAGGTCTAATTCACCCCTCCACTTT
NA,16,NA,TRBV6-2/TRBV6-3,TRBJ1-4,CASSYSPGGPNEKLFF,TGTGCCAGCAGTTACTCCCCAGGAGGACCTAATGAAAAACTGTTTTTT
NA,15,NA,TRBV9,TRBJ1-6,CASSVIGQYNSPLHF,TGTGCCAGCAGCGTAATAGGACAGTATAATTCACCCCTCCACTTT
NA,13,NA,TRBV4-2,TRBJ1-1,CASSQVEGAEAFF,TGTGCCAGCAGCCAAGTAGAGGGGGCTGAAGCTTTCTTT
NA,13,TRBD1,TRBV12-3/TRBV12-4,TRBJ1-3,CASRSQGVNTIYF,TGTGCCAGCAGATCTCAGGGGGTTAACACCATATATTTT
NA,15,NA,TRBV5-4,TRBJ2-3,CASSPRRGRTDTQYF,TGTGCCAGCAGCCCTAGGCGGGGGCGCACAGATACGCAGTATTTT
NA,15,NA,TRBV5-1,TRBJ2-3,CATAPRGSSTDTQYF,TGCGCCACCGCACCCCGGGGTTCTAGCACAGATACGCAGTATTTT
NA,17,NA,TRBV4-1,TRBJ2-3,CASSQPPPRTNTDTQYF,TGCGCCAGCAGCCAACCGCCCCCGCGAACGAACACAGATACGCAGTATTTT
once,13,NA,TRBV30,TRBJ2-2,CAWRNTWTGELFF,TGTGCCTGGAGGAACACATGGACCGGGGAGCTGTTTTTT
NA,15,NA,TRBV7-2,TRBJ1-4,CASSGRPGMNEKLFF,TGTGCCAGCAGCGGGCGCCCAGGTATGAATGAAAAACTGTTTTTT
NA,15,NA,TRBV5-4,TRBJ1-1,CASSWRVPLGTEAFF,TGTGCCAGCAGCTGGCGGGTCCCCCTAGGGACTGAAGCTTTCTTT
NA,15,TRBD2,TRBV6-5,TRBJ2-1,CASRRAGGPRNEQFF,TGTGCCAGCAGACGAGCGGGGGGGCCGCGTAATGAGCAGTTCTTC
NA,14,NA,TRBV5-1,TRBJ2-5,CASSLVSGQETQYF,TGCGCCAGCAGCTTGGTTTCAGGGCAAGAGACCCAGTACTTC
NA,15,NA,TRBV19,TRBJ1-1,CASRTAGTLNTEAFF,TGTGCCAGTAGAACTGCCGGGACACTCAACACTGAAGCTTTCTTT
NA,15,TRBD1,TRBV9,TRBJ1-1,CASSAEGQGGTEAFF,TGTGCCAGCAGCGCCGAGGGACAGGGTGGCACTGAAGCTTTCTTT
few,14,NA,TRBV5-1,TRBJ1-2,CASSLVEAASGYTF,TGCGCCAGCAGCTTGGTTGAGGCAGCAAGCGGCTACACCTTC
once,14,TRBD1,TRBV6-2/TRBV6-3,TRBJ1-2,CASSKGGQIYGYTF,TGTGCCAGCAGCAAAGGGGGACAGATCTATGGCTACACCTTC
NA,11,NA,TRBV3-1/TRBV3-2,TRBJ2-5,CASSQSSTQYF,TGTGCCAGCAGCCAATCCTCGACCCAGTACTTC
NA,16,TRBD2,TRBV3-1/TRBV3-2,TRBJ2-1,CASSQMASGGAGEQFF,TGTGCCAGCAGCCAAATGGCTAGCGGGGGGGCAGGGGAGCAGTTCTTC
NA,16,TRBD1,TRBV10-1,TRBJ1-2,CASSLTGTGCGGGYTF,TGCGCCAGCAGTCTCACCGGGACAGGGTGTGGGGGTGGCTACACCTTC
NA,15,NA,TRBV19,TRBJ2-3,CASRFMGHSTDTQYF,TGTGCCAGTAGATTCATGGGACATAGCACAGATACGCAGTATTTT
NA,14,NA,TRBV28,TRBJ2-3,CASSRGGSTDTQYF,TGTGCCAGCAGCAGGGGCGGGAGCACAGATACGCAGTATTTT
NA,14,TRBD1,TRBV27,TRBJ2-2,CASSLRQGTGELFF,TGTGCCAGCAGTCTACGACAGGGGACCGGGGAGCTGTTTTTT
NA,15,NA,TRBV6-5,TRBJ1-2,CASTSGREISYGYTF,TGTGCCAGCACTTCTGGTCGGGAGATAAGCTATGGCTACACCTTC
few,14,TRBD2,TRBV7-2,TRBJ2-5,CASSPGTSVETQYF,TGTGCCAGCAGCCCCGGGACTAGCGTTGAGACCCAGTACTTC
few,14,TRBD1,TRBV18,TRBJ1-5,CASSLDRSNQPQHF,TGTGCCAGCTCCCTGGACAGGTCCAATCAGCCCCAGCATTTT
NA,12,NA,TRBV30,TRBJ1-3,CAYSYSGNTIYF,TGTGCATACAGCTACTCTGGAAACACCATATATTTT
NA,15,NA,TRBV7-9,TRBJ2-3,CASSQTGVASDTQYF,TGTGCCAGCAGTCAGACCGGTGTAGCGTCAGATACGCAGTATTTT
NA,16,TRBD1,TRBV11-2,TRBJ2-7,CASSSSRTGFSYEQYF,TGTGCCAGCAGCTCTTCGCGGACAGGGTTCTCCTACGAGCAGTACTTC
NA,19,NA,TRBV11-2,TRBJ2-4,CASSARVGTEPLAKNIQYF,TGTGCCAGCAGCGCTCGAGTGGGTACGGAGCCTCTAGCCAAAAACATTCAGTACTTC
NA,13,TRBD1,TRBV29-1,TRBJ1-2,CSVERTTGGGYTF,TGCAGCGTTGAACGAACAACAGGGGGTGGCTACACCTTC
once,13,NA,TRBV30,TRBJ1-3,CAWSQGSGNTIYF,TGTGCCTGGAGTCAGGGGTCTGGAAACACCATATATTTT
NA,14,NA,TRBV4-1,TRBJ2-7,CASSQGGEPYEQYF,TGCGCCAGCAGCCAAGGTGGGGAGCCCTACGAGCAGTACTTC
NA,16,TRBD1,TRBV24-1,TRBJ2-2,CATSDLRDSNTGELFF,TGTGCCACCAGTGATTTACGGGACAGCAACACCGGGGAGCTGTTTTTT
NA,14,NA,TRBV30,TRBJ1-5,CAWSAQGGNQPQHF,TGTGCCTGGAGTGCCCAGGGTGGCAATCAGCCCCAGCATTTT
NA,15,TRBD1,TRBV28,TRBJ1-5,CASSSRTGVNQPQHF,TGTGCCAGCAGTTCCAGGACAGGGGTGAATCAGCCCCAGCATTTT
NA,15,NA,TRBV7-9,TRBJ1-2,CASSTAGAEVYGYTF,TGTGCCAGCAGTACGGCAGGGGCCGAGGTATATGGCTACACCTTC
NA,18,NA,TRBV2,TRBJ1-6,CASSPPQLPTGRVSPLHF,TGTGCCAGCAGTCCACCCCAGCTTCCGACAGGCCGGGTTTCACCCCTCCACTTT
once,12,NA,TRBV5-1,TRBJ1-2,CASSLDSYGYTF,TGCGCCAGCAGCTTGGACAGCTATGGCTACACCTTC
NA,15,TRBD1,TRBV5-1,TRBJ1-1,CASSSTGGGNTEAFF,TGCGCCAGCAGCTCTACAGGGGGGGGTAACACTGAAGCTTTCTTT
NA,16,TRBD1,TRBV4-1,TRBJ1-5,CASSPAGTGGFQPQHF,TGCGCCAGCAGCCCAGCTGGGACAGGGGGCTTTCAGCCCCAGCATTTT
NA,14,TRBD1,TRBV7-9,TRBJ1-1,CASSLTTGGVEAFF,TGTGCCAGCAGCTTAACGACAGGGGGGGTTGAAGCTTTCTTT
NA,16,NA,TRBV19,TRBJ1-5,CASTNPGTGRNQPQHF,TGTGCCAGTACCAACCCCGGGACGGGGAGGAATCAGCCCCAGCATTTT
NA,15,NA,TRBV9,TRBJ1-3,CASSVQGIGGNTIYF,TGTGCCAGCAGCGTTCAGGGGATCGGTGGAAACACCATATATTTT
NA,12,NA,TRBV28,TRBJ1-4,CASTSAREKLFF,TGTGCCAGCACGTCCGCTCGGGAAAAACTGTTTTTT
NA,13,NA,TRBV13,TRBJ2-3,CASSVDSLDTQYF,TGTGCCAGCAGCGTTGACAGTTTGGATACGCAGTATTTT
NA,14,NA,TRBV4-3,TRBJ1-5,CASSPGQHHQPQHF,TGCGCCAGCAGCCCCGGACAGCACCATCAGCCCCAGCATTTT
NA,15,TRBD2,TRBV5-1,TRBJ2-1,CASSSGLAGDNEQFF,TGCGCCAGCAGCTCGGGACTAGCAGGGGACAATGAGCAGTTCTTC